This TCR beta chain was found in a study of T cells after yellow fever vaccination. The CDR3 runs 15 residues. V shed 4 bases and J shed 5 bases, with 20 bases lying between them. Germline CDR1 and CDR2: GTSNPN and SVGIG (reference sequence). Using its own MiXCR run on the 5' RACE reads, TCRdb lists one record per CDR3 protein. The sample comprises under 30,000 distinct CDR3 sequences, over 4.5% of which are singletons, and 35% to 45% rests with the top ten. Sequenced here: CD8+ T cells sorted from PBMCs, sampled 10 days after the yellow fever booster vaccination. The receptor was isolated from a man aged 25 to 40 who received the YFV17D yellow fever vaccine. The chain combines TRBV30 with TRBJ2-5; D is possibly TRBD1 (6 bases). The CDR3 region is CAWTPGVRRVETQYF. The CDR3 DNA reads TGTGCCTGGACTCCAGGGGTAAGGCGTGTGGAGACCCAGTACTTC.